The count of the clone carrying this T cell receptor beta chain is one. Its target is not known. The sample comes from a study of identical twins. Findings of the study overall: Fewer insertions characterized abundant cord blood beta clonotypes, whereas memory repertoires showed none.

This CDR3 region has 15 residues. Trimming removed 0 bases at V and 2 bases at J, with 14 bases between. Germline CDR1 DFQATT, CDR2 SNEGSKA (reference sequence). TCRdb fed the 5' RACE reads into MiXCR, producing one record per CDR3 protein. The table records roughly 720,000 distinct CDR3 sequences, 18% of them present only once. In addition, the sample was reused for a study of T cells expressing NK-cell markers. According to that study: Each TCR beta repertoire originated in sorted T cells that were CD3+CD56+NKG2C+, CD3+CD56+NKG2C- or CD3+CD56-NKG2C+.

The chain is built from TRBV20-1 and TRBJ2-7; a weak D match, TRBD2 (7 bases). The sample taken for sequencing was PBMCs. The source is a woman aged 18 to 35 in good health. The CDR3 bases are TGCAGTGCTAGAGACGCGGGGGCCTTCCCCTACGAGCAGTACTTC. Protein: CSARDAGAFPYEQYF.